The entry below describes one TCR beta chain. J gave up 5 bases and V 6 bases, and 6 bases lay outside the gene matches. From germline, CDR1 is MNHNS and CDR2 SASEGT. The CDR3 has 13 amino acids. The repertoire was sequenced with immunoSEQ multiplex PCR; TCRdb's copy has only in-frame clones and lacks some. The data contain 700,000 to 750,000 clones, 75% to 90% of them singletons. The data are from a study of shared T cell receptors in the human thymus. The data also belong to a second study, concerning human thymus T cells. According to that study: Thymus was obtained from resections taken during corrective heart surgery.

What was sequenced was thymocytes. The chain combines TRBV6-1 with TRBJ2-7; 8 positions agree with TRBD1. The clonotype comes from a girl under three years old with a congenital heart defect. The CDR3, as DNA: TGTGCCAGCAGCCGGACAGGGTTCGACGAGCAGTACTTC. Translating it yields CASSRTGFDEQYF.